Reported below is one TCR beta chain. No antigen is known for it. Using its own MiXCR run on the 5' RACE reads, TCRdb lists one record per CDR3 protein. The sample records some 320,000 distinct CDR3 sequences, approximately 4% being singletons. Germline CDR1 reads ENHRY; CDR2 reads SYGVKD. V was cut by 3 bases and J by 3 bases, with 13 bases left in between. The CDR3 has 15 residues. These data come from a study of T cells after yellow fever vaccination. Overall study findings and caveats: A weaker secondary response peaked on day 5, the primary on day 15. The CD4 compartment and the CD8 compartment contained a small share of clonotypes in common. Most clones from primary vaccination were detected again post-booster (approximately 97% CD4, 70% to 90% CD8).

This chain connects TRBV10-3 to TRBJ2-3; possible D gene TRBD1, 5 bases. This receptor was identified in a man younger than 35 who received the YFV17D yellow fever vaccine. Source: PBMCs, taken 5 days after the yellow fever booster vaccination. CDR3 loop: CAISEGAESTDTQYF. CDR3 bases: TGTGCCATCAGTGAAGGGGCCGAGTCGACAGATACGCAGTATTTT.